A selection of T cell receptor beta chains follows, all from one sample in a study of blood T cell repertoires in COVID-19. TCRdb keeps only in-frame clones here, not all; method: immunoSEQ multiplex PCR. The sample has around 77,000 clones; over 85% are singletons. Sequencing was done on a sample of peripheral blood. The source of these receptors is a woman older than 75 with active or convalescent COVID-19. CDR3s include the opening cysteine and the closing phenylalanine or tryptophan. A D gene is named only where the DNA matches it firmly. Only part of the rows carry a size: once, few, many, or a class if the clone is expanded.

V	D	size	J	DNA	CDR3
TRBV7-9	.	.	TRBJ1-2	TGTGCCAGCAGCTTATCGGAGTTGAACTATGGCTACACCTTC	CASSLSELNYGYTF
TRBV30	.	once	TRBJ2-1	TGTGCCTGGAGTGTACTATCAGGAGGGTACAATGAGCAGTTCTTC	CAWSVLSGGYNEQFF
TRBV6-5	.	once	TRBJ2-1	TGTGCCAGCAGCCCGGACGGAGGAGCCGGTGAGCAGTTCTTC	CASSPDGGAGEQFF
TRBV30	.	once	TRBJ2-2	TGTGCCTGGATACCCCTAGCCAGCACCGGGGAGCTGTTTTTT	CAWIPLASTGELFF
TRBV5-4	.	.	TRBJ1-2	TGTGCCAGCAGCTTCCGCGGTGGAGGGGAATATGGCTACACCTTC	CASSFRGGGEYGYTF
TRBV7-9	TRBD1	.	TRBJ1-6	TGTGCCAGCAGCAAGGACAGGGTGGGCAATTCACCCCTCCACTTT	CASSKDRVGNSPLHF
TRBV16	TRBD2	.	TRBJ2-7	TGTGCCAGCAGCCAGGTGGGGCTAGCGGACTACGAGCAGTACTTC	CASSQVGLADYEQYF
TRBV6-2/TRBV6-3	.	.	TRBJ2-6	TGTGCCAGCAGCCTACGCCGGGTTACTGGGGCCAACGTCCTGACTTTC	CASSLRRVTGANVLTF
TRBV23-1	.	.	TRBJ2-3	TGCGCCAGCAGTCATCCGGGGGAGGACACAGATACGCAGTATTTT	CASSHPGEDTDTQYF
TRBV25-1	TRBD1	.	TRBJ1-4	TGTGCCAGCAGCAGAGGGGGCCGAACAACTAATGAAAAACTGTTTTTT	CASSRGGRTTNEKLFF
TRBV7-2	TRBD1	.	TRBJ1-6	TGTGCCAGCAGCAACGGACAGGAGAATTCACCCCTCCACTTT	CASSNGQENSPLHF
TRBV6-2/TRBV6-3	TRBD1	.	TRBJ1-6	TGTGCCAGCAGCCCCACCGGGACAGGATATTCACCCCTCCACTTT	CASSPTGTGYSPLHF
TRBV28	.	.	TRBJ1-1	TGTGCCAGCAGAACATCACAGGGCGCAGGGGAAGCTTTCTTT	CASRTSQGAGEAFF
TRBV2	.	once	TRBJ1-2	TGTGCCAGCATCACCTTGGGGGGGAGCTATGGCTACACCTTC	CASITLGGSYGYTF
TRBV28	.	few	TRBJ1-6	TGTGCCAGCAAAGTGGGCCATAATTCACCCCTCCACTTT	CASKVGHNSPLHF
TRBV5-1	.	.	TRBJ2-1	TGCGCCAGCAGCGAAAGCCGGGACTCCCCCTACAATGAGCAGTTCTTC	CASSESRDSPYNEQFF
TRBV3-1/TRBV3-2	.	.	TRBJ1-1	TGTGCCAGCAGCCAAGGGAGGAACACTGAAGCTTTCTTT	CASSQGRNTEAFF
TRBV5-5	TRBD1	.	TRBJ2-7	TGTGCCAGCAGCTTCACAGGGGGAAGCTACGAGCAGTACTTC	CASSFTGGSYEQYF
TRBV3-1/TRBV3-2	.	.	TRBJ1-2	TGTGCCAGCAGCCAAGGACAAGGGGTTGGCTACACCTTC	CASSQGQGVGYTF
TRBV19	TRBD1	.	TRBJ1-1	TGTGCCAGTTCCGACTCAGACAGGGGAGTGAACACTGAAGCTTTCTTT	CASSDSDRGVNTEAFF
TRBV5-4	TRBD2	.	TRBJ2-5	TGTGCCAGCAGCTTGGAGGCTAGCGGCCCCCAAGAGACCCAGTACTTC	CASSLEASGPQETQYF
TRBV28	.	few	TRBJ2-1	TGTGCCAGCAGTTTTCCAGGGGACTACAATGAGCAGTTCTTC	CASSFPGDYNEQFF
TRBV5-1	.	.	TRBJ1-2	TGCGCCAGCAGTTACGCATCGGGGGGTGGTAACTATGGCTACACCTTC	CASSYASGGGNYGYTF
TRBV7-3	TRBD1	.	TRBJ2-1	TGTGCCAGCAGCTTGGGGACAGGGGTCTACAATGAGCAGTTCTTC	CASSLGTGVYNEQFF
TRBV7-8	.	.	TRBJ1-2	TGTGCCAGCAGCCCGGGTAGAGGCTACACCTTC	CASSPGRGYTF
TRBV7-2	TRBD2	once	TRBJ2-1	TGTGCCAGCAGCCTCCAAGGAGCGGGGGCTTCGTACAATGAGCAGTTCTTC	CASSLQGAGASYNEQFF
TRBV5-1	TRBD1	.	TRBJ1-3	TGCGCCAGCAGCCTGACAGGGGCGTCTGGAAACACCATATATTTT	CASSLTGASGNTIYF
TRBV6-5	TRBD2	.	TRBJ2-5	TGTGCCAGCAGGGAGCGGGGGGGGGAGACCCAGTACTTC	CASRERGGETQYF
TRBV28	TRBD1	few	TRBJ1-5	TGTGCCAGCAGTACCTCGACAGGGAATCAGCCCCAGCATTTT	CASSTSTGNQPQHF
TRBV19	TRBD2	.	TRBJ2-3	TGTGCCAGTAAGCTAGCGGCTAGCACAGATACGCAGTATTTT	CASKLAASTDTQYF
TRBV5-1	TRBD2	.	TRBJ2-7	TGCGCCAGCAGCGCAACTAGCGGGCGTTCCTACGAGCAGTACTTC	CASSATSGRSYEQYF
TRBV7-9	.	.	TRBJ1-2	TGTGCCAGCAGCCGTCGGACAGCAGCTAACTATGGCTACACCTTC	CASSRRTAANYGYTF
TRBV18	TRBD1	.	TRBJ1-1	TGTGCCAGCTCAGTGAAAGAAACAGGGGCCACTGAAGCTTTCTTT	CASSVKETGATEAFF
TRBV6-6	.	.	TRBJ2-3	TGTGCCAGCAGTTATTACTCGAGCACAGATACGCAGTATTTT	CASSYYSSTDTQYF
TRBV7-9	TRBD1	.	TRBJ1-1	TGTGCCAGCAGCTCCAAATGGGACAGGGAGAACACTGAAGCTTTCTTT	CASSSKWDRENTEAFF
TRBV29-1	TRBD1	.	TRBJ2-7	TGCAGCGTTGGCGGGACAGGGGGCATTACGTACTTC	CSVGGTGGITYF
TRBV4-3	.	.	TRBJ1-6	TGCGCCAGCAGCCAAGATCGGGGCTCCTATAATTCACCCCTCCACTTT	CASSQDRGSYNSPLHF
TRBV6-2/TRBV6-3	.	.	TRBJ1-5	TGTGCCAGCAGTCTCGGGGTTACTCAGCCCCAGCATTTT	CASSLGVTQPQHF
TRBV7-2	.	.	TRBJ2-3	TGTGCCAGCAGCTTAGCCCACCAGGATACGCAGTATTTT	CASSLAHQDTQYF
TRBV5-1	.	.	TRBJ2-7	TGCGCCAGCAGCTTCGCAGGAAACCCCGAGCAGTACTTC	CASSFAGNPEQYF
TRBV5-6	.	.	TRBJ1-2	TGTGCCAGCAGCCTAGAAAGCTTAGACTATGGCTACACCTTC	CASSLESLDYGYTF
TRBV12-3/TRBV12-4	TRBD1	few	TRBJ1-2	TGTGCCAGCCGCGGACAGGGCGGCTATGGCTACACCTTC	CASRGQGGYGYTF
TRBV28	TRBD1	.	TRBJ2-7	TGTGCCAGCCAGGGGGTTTTTGCCTACGAGCAGTACTTC	CASQGVFAYEQYF
TRBV28	TRBD1	.	TRBJ2-2	TGTGCCAGCAGTTTATCGGGGACAGGGAACACCGGGGAGCTGTTTTTT	CASSLSGTGNTGELFF
TRBV11-2	.	.	TRBJ1-2	TGTGCCAGCAGCTTAGGCGGCAGCCATTACTTC	CASSLGGSHYF
TRBV19	TRBD1	.	TRBJ1-1	TGTGCCAGTACTAGTGTGGACAGGGGGAACACTGAAGCTTTCTTT	CASTSVDRGNTEAFF
TRBV5-5	.	.	TRBJ2-5	TGTGCCAGCAGCTCTCAGGGGGAGACCCAGTACTTC	CASSSQGETQYF
TRBV27	.	.	TRBJ2-7	TGTGCCAGCAGCCGACAGGCCCTCCCCTACGAGCAGTACTTC	CASSRQALPYEQYF
TRBV20-1	.	.	TRBJ1-6	TGCAGTGCTAGTGTGACAGGCGATTCACCCCTCCACTTT	CSASVTGDSPLHF
TRBV4-1	TRBD1	.	TRBJ2-2	TGCGCCAGCGGGCCGGGACAGGGGTCCACCGGGGAGCTGTTTTTT	CASGPGQGSTGELFF